The present T cell receptor (beta chain) was sequenced within a study of regulatory T cells in long-lasting Graves disease. According to the study, TCR beta libraries were built with iRepertoire HTBI primers and CDR3-region Arm-PCR. TCRdb fed the multiplex PCR reads into MiXCR, producing one record per CDR3 protein. The data hold about 290,000 distinct CDR3 sequences, with 22% observed a single time. Regarding time point: persistent/refractory GD, antithyroid drugs over 5 years with positive TRAb. There was RNA extracted from PBMCs, and the TCR library was made from it. This clonotype has just a few counts. This CDR3 has 13 residues. Trimming cost V 5 bases and J 6 bases, with 10 bases left between them. The germline gives CDR1 SEHNR, CDR2 FQNEAQ (reference sequence).

The sequencing used peripheral blood mononuclear cells (PBMCs), collected when the disease was refractory, from a patient treated with antithyroid drugs. V is TRBV7-9 and J is TRBJ1-4; TRBD1 is a possible D gene (6 bases). The clonotype was recovered from a female donor with Graves disease. CDR3 nucleotide sequence: TGTGCCAGCAGCGGGGGGCATGATGAAAAACTGTTTTTT. Amino acid sequence: CASSGGHDEKLFF.